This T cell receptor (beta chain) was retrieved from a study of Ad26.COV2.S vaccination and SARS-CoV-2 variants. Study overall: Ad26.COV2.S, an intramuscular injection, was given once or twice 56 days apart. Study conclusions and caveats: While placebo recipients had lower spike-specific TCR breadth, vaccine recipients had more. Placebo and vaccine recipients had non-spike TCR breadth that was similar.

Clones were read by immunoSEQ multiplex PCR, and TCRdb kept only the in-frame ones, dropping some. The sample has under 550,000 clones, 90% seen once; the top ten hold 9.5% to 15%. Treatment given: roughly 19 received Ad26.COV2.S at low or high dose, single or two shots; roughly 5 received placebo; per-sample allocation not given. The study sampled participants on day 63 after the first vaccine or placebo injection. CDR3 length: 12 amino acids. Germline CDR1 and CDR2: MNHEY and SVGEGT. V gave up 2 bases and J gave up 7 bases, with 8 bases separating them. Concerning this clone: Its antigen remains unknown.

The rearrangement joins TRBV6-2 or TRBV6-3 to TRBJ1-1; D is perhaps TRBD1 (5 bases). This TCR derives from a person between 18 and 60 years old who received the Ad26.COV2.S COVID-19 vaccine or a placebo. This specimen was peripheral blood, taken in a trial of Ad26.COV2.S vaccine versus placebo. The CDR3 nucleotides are TGTGCCAGCAGTTACGCGGGGGATGAAGCTTTCTTT. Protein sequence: CASSYAGDEAFF.